Listed below are T cell receptor beta chains from one sample, sequenced in a study of T cells after yellow fever vaccination. Via MiXCR, TCRdb re-called the 5' RACE reads, giving one row per CDR3 protein. The table shows more than 300,000 distinct CDR3 sequences, with around 7.3% occurring only once. Sequencing was performed on PBMCs, taken more than 40 days after the first yellow fever vaccination. These receptors were obtained from a man younger than 30 who received the YFV17D yellow fever vaccine. Each CDR3 is given with its conserved first and last residue. The D gene is left open where the match is weak. Rows give clone size only sometimes, using once, few, many, or a class for an expanded clone.

cdr3_nt cdr3_aa clone_size j_call v_call d_call
TGCGCCAGCAGGCCGGACAGTTCGAACACCGGGGAGCTGTTTTTT CASRPDSSNTGELFF few TRBJ2-2 TRBV4-3 .
TGTGCCAGCAGCAGGACCTCATACAATGAGCAGTTCTTC CASSRTSYNEQFF . TRBJ2-1 TRBV28 .
TGCGCCAGCAGCTGGAACGGACAGGCCCCAAACACTGAAGCTTTCTTT CASSWNGQAPNTEAFF few TRBJ1-1 TRBV5-1 TRBD1
TGTGCCAGCCAGGACAGGGCGGAGGGGCATGAGCAGTTCTTC CASQDRAEGHEQFF few TRBJ2-1 TRBV18 TRBD1
TGCGCCAGCAGCATACAGGGAATGGGTTCTCAAGAGACCCAGTACTTC CASSIQGMGSQETQYF . TRBJ2-5 TRBV5-1 .
TGTGCCAGCAGCTTAGGGGTAGCGGGGGGTTCTGGGGAGACCCAGTACTTC CASSLGVAGGSGETQYF many TRBJ2-5 TRBV7-2 TRBD2
TGCGCCAGCAGCCAAGGCTGGGACACCGGGGAGCTGTTTTTT CASSQGWDTGELFF many TRBJ2-2 TRBV4-1 .
TGTGCCACCAGTGACCCGAGTAGCGGGGACCACACAGATACGCAGTATTTT CATSDPSSGDHTDTQYF . TRBJ2-3 TRBV24-1 TRBD2
TGTGCCAGCAGCCGAAGCGGGGTGATCGCGAACACCGGGGAGCTGTTTTTT CASSRSGVIANTGELFF few TRBJ2-2 TRBV3-1 TRBD2
TGTGCCAGCAGTGCCGGACAGGGGGGCACTGAAGCTTTCTTT CASSAGQGGTEAFF few TRBJ1-1 TRBV28 TRBD1
TGCAGTGCTCTCCTAGCGGGGGGACTAAGTCATGAGCAGTTCTTC CSALLAGGLSHEQFF many TRBJ2-1 TRBV20-1 TRBD2
TGTGCCAGCAGCTTAGTGGCAGCGAACTATGGCTACACCTTC CASSLVAANYGYTF many TRBJ1-2 TRBV11-2 .
TGTGCCAGCAGCAGGACAGAATATAGCAATCAGCCCCAGCATTTT CASSRTEYSNQPQHF few TRBJ1-5 TRBV5-6 .
TGTGCCAGTCTAGATGGACTGTCCTACGAGCAGTACTTC CASLDGLSYEQYF . TRBJ2-7 TRBV27 .
TGTGCCAGCAGCTTGGTTCGCTCACCCCTCCACTTT CASSLVRSPLHF . TRBJ1-6 TRBV5-5 .
TGTGCCAGCAGCGGCCGACAGGGTCCAAGATCCACAGATACGCAGTATTTT CASSGRQGPRSTDTQYF many TRBJ2-3 TRBV7-2 TRBD1
TGTGCCAGCAGCTTATCAGGGGGGGATGACATTCAGTACTTC CASSLSGGDDIQYF few TRBJ2-4 TRBV7-2 .
TGTGCCAGCAGCTCGGGGGAACATCCCGATCAGCCCCAGCATTTT CASSSGEHPDQPQHF . TRBJ1-5 TRBV9 .
TGCGCCAGCAGCCAAGACCCAACCCAGCCCCAGCATTTT CASSQDPTQPQHF few TRBJ1-5 TRBV4-3 .
TGTGCCAGGAGCCCGGGTTCAAATTCACCCCTCCACTTT CARSPGSNSPLHF few TRBJ1-6 TRBV6-6 .
TGCAGTGCTGGGCCCGTTGGGGGGGCGTGGGGCTACACCTTC CSAGPVGGAWGYTF few TRBJ1-2 TRBV20-1 .
TGTGCCAGCAGTTCTCACTCAACAGGGCGAAACGGGGAGCTGTTTTTT CASSSHSTGRNGELFF . TRBJ2-2 TRBV6-2/TRBV6-3 .
TGTGCCAGCAGAGAGGGGCCACTTTTCTATAGCAATCAGCCCCAGCATTTT CASREGPLFYSNQPQHF few TRBJ1-5 TRBV25-1 .
TGCGCCAGCAGCTGGAACAGGGTAGGGGCAGATACGCAGTATTTT CASSWNRVGADTQYF many TRBJ2-3 TRBV5-1 .
TGTGCCATCAGGGGGGGGAGGGAGACGCAGTATTTT CAIRGGRETQYF many TRBJ2-3 TRBV10-3 TRBD2
TGCAGTGCTACGAGAGTTCCAGATACGCAGTATTTT CSATRVPDTQYF few TRBJ2-3 TRBV20-1 .
TGTGCCAGCAGTGATCGCATGGGGTGGATGGGACAGGGAAATTCACCCCTCCACTTT CASSDRMGWMGQGNSPLHF . TRBJ1-6 TRBV25-1 TRBD1
TGCGCCAGCAGCGCTCCGGGACAGGCTTCCTCTGGGGCCAACGTCCTGACTTTC CASSAPGQASSGANVLTF few TRBJ2-6 TRBV5-1 TRBD1
TGTGCCAGCAGCTCCGGACAGTACAATGAGCAGTTCTTC CASSSGQYNEQFF . TRBJ2-1 TRBV12-3/TRBV12-4 .
TGTGCCAGCAGCTTAGGCGCAGCGAACACCGGGGAGCTGTTTTTT CASSLGAANTGELFF once TRBJ2-2 TRBV11-3 .
TGCGCCAGCAGCCAAGATCTACGGACAGGTCTGACAGATACGCAGTATTTT CASSQDLRTGLTDTQYF few TRBJ2-3 TRBV4-3 TRBD1
TGTGCCAGCAGCCAAGTCCTCGGGGCGGTCAGGGAGACCCAGTACTTC CASSQVLGAVRETQYF once TRBJ2-5 TRBV4-2 .
TGTGCCAGCAGCTGGGGGACAGTCGGCTACACCTTC CASSWGTVGYTF few TRBJ1-2 TRBV5-8 TRBD1
TGTGCCAGCAGTCGCCCCGGGACAGGGGGGAGAGAGACCCAGTACTTC CASSRPGTGGRETQYF many TRBJ2-5 TRBV12-3/TRBV12-4 TRBD1
TGTGCCAGCAGTGCTAGCGGGATACAAGAGACCCAGTACTTC CASSASGIQETQYF . TRBJ2-5 TRBV6-1 TRBD2
TGTGCCAGCAGCTTACCCAAGAGGGCAACTAATGAAAAACTGTTTTTT CASSLPKRATNEKLFF . TRBJ1-4 TRBV7-9 .
TGTGCCAGCAGTTACACCTTGAGGAGGCCTTTCGTTAAGACCCAGTACTTC CASSYTLRRPFVKTQYF few TRBJ2-5 TRBV6-5 .
TGTGCCAGCAGCGTAGCTGGGGGACAAGGAACCTACGAGCAGTACTTC CASSVAGGQGTYEQYF . TRBJ2-7 TRBV9 .
TGCGCCAGCAGCCAAGATCATACGGGGGGGCCGTGGAACATTCAGTACTTC CASSQDHTGGPWNIQYF . TRBJ2-4 TRBV4-3 TRBD2
TGCGCCAGCAGCGGTATAGCGGGGGGCTACAATGAGCAGTTCTTC CASSGIAGGYNEQFF . TRBJ2-1 TRBV5-1 TRBD2
TGTGCCAGCAGTGAAGCGGCAGGTTCTTCGAGCTACACCTTC CASSEAAGSSSYTF . TRBJ1-2 TRBV2 .
TGTGCCAGCAGTCACCAGGTTGAGTGGAAAGAGACCCAGTACTTC CASSHQVEWKETQYF . TRBJ2-5 TRBV6-2/TRBV6-3 .
TGTGCCAGCAGCGTAGAAGGGGGGACTGGAAACACCATATATTTT CASSVEGGTGNTIYF many TRBJ1-3 TRBV9 .
TGTGCCGGCCGACGGGGGGAGATCGATGGCTACACCTTC CAGRRGEIDGYTF . TRBJ1-2 TRBV6-1 .
TGTGCCAGCAGTCCTAGCGGGGGGGGCACCGGGGAGCTGTTTTTT CASSPSGGGTGELFF . TRBJ2-2 TRBV12-3/TRBV12-4 TRBD2
TGTGCCAGCAGCCAAGCGGGACAGGGTGGCGAGCAGTTCTTC CASSQAGQGGEQFF many TRBJ2-1 TRBV14 TRBD1
TGTGCCAGTCGTAGCAGGGAGAAGAACACTGAAGCTTTCTTT CASRSREKNTEAFF few TRBJ1-1 TRBV19 .
TGCGCCAGCAGCTTGAGGGCGGTAGGGGGCGACACCGGGGAGCTGTTTTTT CASSLRAVGGDTGELFF . TRBJ2-2 TRBV5-1 TRBD1
TGTGCCAGCAGCCCAAGGAGTACACCCCTCCACTTT CASSPRSTPLHF few TRBJ1-6 TRBV7-9 .
TGTGCCAGCGAGGGGCAGCTCTCCTACGAGCAGTACTTC CASEGQLSYEQYF . TRBJ2-7 TRBV6-1 .
TGTGCCAGCACCTCTTGGGGATCCGGGGAGCTGTTTTTT CASTSWGSGELFF . TRBJ2-2 TRBV28 .
TGTGCCAGCAGCCAAGCTTTCGACAGGGGAGGCGCCGGAGGAGCTTTCTTT CASSQAFDRGGAGGAFF . TRBJ1-1 TRBV3-1 TRBD1
TGTGCCAGTAGTATATCAAGCGGGGGGCCCGAAGTGGATACGCAGTATTTT CASSISSGGPEVDTQYF . TRBJ2-3 TRBV19 TRBD2
TGTGCCAGCAGCTCTTTGGGAGCGGGGGGCCACCAAGAGACCCAGTACTTC CASSSLGAGGHQETQYF . TRBJ2-5 TRBV5-6 TRBD2
TGTGCCAGCAGCCCAAAGGGCACAGATACGCAGTATTTT CASSPKGTDTQYF many TRBJ2-3 TRBV7-2 .
TGTGCCAGCACCTCCCTGACGGTTAACTATGGCTACACCTTC CASTSLTVNYGYTF . TRBJ1-2 TRBV6-1 .
TGCGCCAGCAGCCAAGATATGTTCACTAGCAGAGAGACCCAGTACTTC CASSQDMFTSRETQYF few TRBJ2-5 TRBV4-3 .